The 20 T cell receptor beta chains in this list originate from one sample, sequenced in a study of CDR3 diversity in severe acne. A single record per CDR3 protein comes from TCRdb applying MiXCR to the PCR reads. The sample has tens of thousands of distinct CDR3 sequences; 45% to 50% are singletons. Input material: blood. The receptors shown here come from a male donor with severe acne vulgaris.

Comment on this clonotype: One base away lies a much larger clone, so this may be a sequencing read error. The rearrangement uses TRBV2 and TRBJ2-2; 7 bases align to TRBD2. The CDR3 runs 14 residues. The germline gives CDR1 SNHLY, CDR2 FYNNEI. CDR3 sequence: CASSEASGCGDLFF. CDR3 coding DNA: TGTGCCAGCAGTGAAGCTAGCGGGTGTGGGGATCTGTTTTTT.

V and J are TRBV9 and TRBJ1-1; D may be TRBD1 (5 bases). This CDR3 comprises 15 residues. Germline lookup yields CDR1 SGDLS and CDR2 YYNGEE. V lost 2 bases to trimming and J lost 9 bases, with 20 bases between them. The CDR3 protein is CASSVEGIGGGKAFF. The CDR3 coding sequence is TGTGCCAGCAGCGTCGAGGGGATTGGGGGGGGAAAAGCTTTCTTT.

Remarks on this clonotype: It may be a read error: a sequence one base away is much more abundant. V gene TRBV28 combines with J gene TRBJ2-7; 8 bases match TRBD1. The CDR3 has 14 amino acids. Germline CDR1 MDHEN, CDR2 SYDVKM. The CDR3 DNA reads TGTGCCAGCAGCTCACGGACAGGGAACTACGGGCAGTACGTC. It is translated as CASSSRTGNYGQYV.

J is TRBJ2-1 and V is TRBV6-2 or TRBV6-3, with 11 bases identical to TRBD2. The germline gives CDR1 MNHEY, CDR2 SVGEGT. Unmatched junction bases numbered 2, after V lost 6 bases and J lost 7 bases. The CDR3 is made up of 13 amino acids. DNA for the CDR3: TGTGCCAGCAGGGCTAGCGGGAGGAATGAGCAGTTCTTC. Residues: CASRASGRNEQFF.

The genes are TRBV11-2 and TRBJ1-1; D is possibly TRBD1 (5 bases). CDR3 length equals 14 residues. Trimming took 1 base from V and 2 from J, leaving 8 bases between them. Germline CDR1 and CDR2: SGHAT and FQNNGV. The CDR3: CASSLVGGNTEAFF. As DNA, the CDR3 is TGTGCCAGCAGCTTAGTGGGGGGAAACACTGAAGCTTTCTTT.

CDR3: CASSLAWAGYGYTF. In DNA form, the CDR3 reads TGTGCCAGCAGCTTAGCCTGGGCAGGTTATGGCTACACCTTC. The J gene is TRBJ1-2, the V gene TRBV11-1; the D is unclear. Per germline, CDR1 SGHAT and CDR2 FQDESV (reference sequence). Trimming took off 0 bases at V and 5 bases at J, with 10 bases between the two ends. CDR3 length: 14 amino acids.

This clonotype was recorded at least ten times. The V gene is TRBV28, the J gene TRBJ1-1; unclear D gene. This CDR3 is built from 14 residues. V was cut by 3 bases and J by 5 bases, with 13 bases left in between. The germline V gene has CDR1 MDHEN and CDR2 SYDVKM. The CDR3 bases are TGTGCCAGCAGTTTTAGGGTAGGGAGGACTGAAGCTTTCTTT. The encoded protein is CASSFRVGRTEAFF.

The rearrangement links TRBV7-9 to TRBJ1-1, with a weak D call TRBD1 (5 bases). The V gene's germline CDR1 is SEHNR and CDR2 FQNEAQ (reference sequence). This CDR3 region has 13 residues. V was cut by 6 bases and J by 1 base, with 9 bases left in between. CDR3 residues: CASSYGGNTEAFF. The CDR3 bases are TGTGCCAGCAGTTACGGGGGGAACACTGAAGCTTTCTTT.

This clonotype was observed a handful of times. V and J are TRBV15 and TRBJ1-4; D uncertain. With 2 bases removed from V and 2 bases from J, the gap between germline ends came to 9 bases. The CDR3 is 15 residues long. Germline V lookup: CDR1 LNHNV, CDR2 YYDKDF (reference sequence). This chain's CDR3 is CATSRSRGTNEKLFF. DNA for the CDR3: TGTGCCACCAGCAGATCACGCGGTACTAATGAAAAACTGTTTTTT.

The V and J genes are TRBV4-3 and TRBJ2-1; 9 positions match TRBD1. Germline trimming cut 5 bases from V and 5 bases from J; bases unmatched to any gene: 10. Germline V lookup: CDR1 LGHNA, CDR2 YSLEER. The CDR3 spans 16 residues. The CDR3 region has the DNA TGCGCCAGCAGCTTCGACCGGGACAGGGTTAACAATGAGCAGTTCTTC. Amino acids: CASSFDRDRVNNEQFF.

This clonotype was found many times. The gene calls are TRBV5-1 and TRBJ2-1; the D is unclear. This CDR3 region has 14 residues. The germline V gene has CDR1 SGHRS and CDR2 YFSETQ. Deletions cut 3 bases from V and 3 bases from J, with 10 bases between. CDR3 sequence: CASSYRPYYNEQFF. The DNA for the CDR3 is TGCGCCAGCAGCTACCGCCCGTACTACAATGAGCAGTTCTTC. The full variable domain, with the rest looked up from reference TRBV5-1 and TRBJ2-1, is KAGVTQTPRYLIKTRGQQVTLSCSPISGHRSVSWYQQTPGQGLQFLFEYFSETQRNKGNFPGRFSGRQFSNSRSEMNVSTLELGDSALYLCASSYRPYYNEQFFGPGTRLTVL.

The sample holds many counts of this clonotype. The CDR3 region is CASSGFGHNEQFF. CDR3 in DNA: TGTGCCAGCAGTGGTTTTGGACACAATGAGCAGTTCTTC. V is TRBV2 and J is TRBJ2-1; D is undetermined. Trimming removed 4 bases at V and 5 bases at J, with 9 bases between. CDR3 length: 13 amino acids. Germline values: CDR1 SNHLY, CDR2 FYNNEI.

The V call is TRBV12-3 or TRBV12-4, the J call TRBJ1-1; TRBD1 matches at 7 bases. The CDR3 consists of 12 residues. The junction had 5 bases not matched to a gene; V was cut back by 6 bases and J by 7 bases. CDR3 residues: CASSWGDSEAFF. CDR3 DNA sequence: TGTGCCAGCAGCTGGGGGGACAGTGAAGCTTTCTTT.

In its sample, this clonotype was seen once. The V and J genes are TRBV7-9 and TRBJ2-7; TRBD1 matches at 7 bases. Trimming cost V 4 bases and J 3 bases; bases outside gene matches: 9. This CDR3 contains 15 residues. Germline CDR1 SEHNR, CDR2 FQNEAQ (reference sequence). CDR3: CASSYSGTEDYEQYF. As DNA, the CDR3 is TGTGCCAGCAGCTACTCCGGGACAGAAGACTACGAGCAGTACTTC.

This clonotype was counted ten times or more. This sequence joins TRBV7-8 and TRBJ1-3, with no clear D. This CDR3 is built from 17 residues. Germline CDR1 SGHVS, CDR2 FQNEAQ. Deletions cut 5 bases from V and 1 base from J, with 18 bases between. The CDR3 sequence is CASSPLRWGYSGNTIYF. The CDR3 DNA is TGTGCCAGCAGCCCCCTTAGGTGGGGATATTCTGGAAACACCATATATTTT.

This clonotype was seen at least ten times. The V and J genes are TRBV25-1 and TRBJ2-1; 10 nucleotides agree with TRBD2. Losses at the gene ends were 7 bases for V and 5 bases for J; bases not matched to a gene: 8. This CDR3 has 15 amino acids. From germline, CDR1 is MGHDK and CDR2 SYGVNS. The CDR3, as DNA: TGTGCCAGCACTCCTAGCGGGAGAAGGGACAATGAGCAGTTCTTC. It codes for CASTPSGRRDNEQFF. The full variable domain, rest sourced from reference TRBV25-1 and TRBJ2-1, is EADIYQTPRYLVIGTGKKITLECSQTMGHDKMYWYQQDPGMELHLIHYSYGVNSTEKGDLSSESTVSRIRTEHFPLTLESARPSHTSQYLCASTPSGRRDNEQFFGPGTRLTVL.

The sample holds a few counts of this clonotype. The V and J genes are TRBV6-5 and TRBJ1-1, with 11 bases matching TRBD1. There are 14 residues in the CDR3. The germline V gene encodes CDR1 MNHEY and CDR2 SVGAGI. V gave up 5 bases and J gave up 9 bases; unmatched junction bases: 8. DNA of the CDR3: TGTGCCAGCAGTACAGGACAGGGGGCCAACCAAGCTTTCTTT. It codes for CASSTGQGANQAFF.

The CDR3, as DNA: TGTGCCAGCAGCCAAGGCAGCGGGAGGGCCACCGGGGAGCTGTTTTTT. Residues: CASSQGSGRATGELFF. The rearrangement joins TRBV4-2 to TRBJ2-2, with 10 bases identical to TRBD2. The CDR3 has 16 residues. Germline V gene lookup returns CDR1 LGHNA and CDR2 YNFKEQ. The junction had 3 bases not matched to a gene; V was cut back by 1 base and J by 4 bases.

The sample holds many counts of this clonotype. The V and J genes are TRBV20-1 and TRBJ2-1; 9 positions match TRBD2. After removal of 5 bases from V and 5 bases from J, the junction contained 7 bases not matched to a gene. The germline V gene encodes CDR1 DFQATT and CDR2 SNEGSKA (reference sequence). The CDR3 has 14 amino acids. Here the CDR3 reads CSAGLAGEDNEQFF. CDR3 bases: TGCAGTGCTGGTTTAGCGGGAGAAGACAATGAGCAGTTCTTC.

The V call is TRBV4-1, the J call TRBJ1-5; D remains unclear. V lost 1 base and J lost 6, with 7 bases in between. The CDR3 is 13 amino acids. CDR1 and CDR2 from the germline V gene are MGHRA and YSYEKL. As DNA, the CDR3 is TGCGCCAGCAGCCAAGGTTTCGGTCAGCCCCAGCATTTT. Residues: CASSQGFGQPQHF.